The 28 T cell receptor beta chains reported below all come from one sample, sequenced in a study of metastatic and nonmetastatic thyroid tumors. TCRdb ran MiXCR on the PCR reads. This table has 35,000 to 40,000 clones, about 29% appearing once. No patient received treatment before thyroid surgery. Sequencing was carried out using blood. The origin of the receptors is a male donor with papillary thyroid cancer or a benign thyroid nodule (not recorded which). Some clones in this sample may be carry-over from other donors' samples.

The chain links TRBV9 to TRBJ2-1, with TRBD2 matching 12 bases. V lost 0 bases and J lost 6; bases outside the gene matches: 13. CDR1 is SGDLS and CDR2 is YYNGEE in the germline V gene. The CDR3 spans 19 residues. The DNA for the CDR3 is TGTGCCAGCAGCGTAGTGGCTAGCGGGAGGGTGGGTTACTCCAATGAGCAGTTCTTC. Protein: CASSVVASGRVGYSNEQFF.

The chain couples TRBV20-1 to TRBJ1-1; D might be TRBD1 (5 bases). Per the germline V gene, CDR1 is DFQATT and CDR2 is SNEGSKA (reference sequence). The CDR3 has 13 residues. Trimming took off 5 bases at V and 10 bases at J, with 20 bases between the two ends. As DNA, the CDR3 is TGCAGTGCTGCCACTCTCCAGGGATTTGGAGCTTTCTTT. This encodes CSAATLQGFGAFF.

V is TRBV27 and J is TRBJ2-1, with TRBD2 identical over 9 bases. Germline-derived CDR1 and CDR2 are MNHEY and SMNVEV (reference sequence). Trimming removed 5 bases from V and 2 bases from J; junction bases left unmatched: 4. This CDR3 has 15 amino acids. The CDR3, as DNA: TGTGCCAGCAGTCCTCTAGCGGGGCCCTACAATGAGCAGTTCTTC. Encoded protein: CASSPLAGPYNEQFF.

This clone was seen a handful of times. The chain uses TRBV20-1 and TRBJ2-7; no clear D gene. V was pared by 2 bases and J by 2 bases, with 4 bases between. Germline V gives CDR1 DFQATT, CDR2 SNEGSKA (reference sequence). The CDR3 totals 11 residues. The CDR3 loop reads CSARQTYEQYF. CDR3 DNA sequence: TGCAGTGCTAGACAGACCTACGAGCAGTACTTC.

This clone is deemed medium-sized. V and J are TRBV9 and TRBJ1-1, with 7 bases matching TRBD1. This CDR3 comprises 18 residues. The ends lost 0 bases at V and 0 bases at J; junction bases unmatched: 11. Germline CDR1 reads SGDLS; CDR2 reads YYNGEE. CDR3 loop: CASSVDDRASGLNTEAFF. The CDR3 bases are TGTGCCAGCAGCGTAGACGACAGGGCCTCGGGTTTGAACACTGAAGCTTTCTTT.

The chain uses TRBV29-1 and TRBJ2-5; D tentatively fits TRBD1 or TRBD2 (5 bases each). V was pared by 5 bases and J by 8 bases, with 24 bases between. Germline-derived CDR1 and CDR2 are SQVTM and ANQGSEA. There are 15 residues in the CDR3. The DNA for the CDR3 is TGCAGCGTTTCACGGAAGCAGGGTGTACTAGATACCCAGTACTTC. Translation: CSVSRKQGVLDTQYF.

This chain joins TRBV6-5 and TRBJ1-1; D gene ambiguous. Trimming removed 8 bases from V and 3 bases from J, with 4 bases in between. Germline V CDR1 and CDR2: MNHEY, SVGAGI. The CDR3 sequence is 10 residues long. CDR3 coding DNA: TGTGCCAGCGTTTACACTGAAGCTTTCTTT. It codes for CASVYTEAFF.

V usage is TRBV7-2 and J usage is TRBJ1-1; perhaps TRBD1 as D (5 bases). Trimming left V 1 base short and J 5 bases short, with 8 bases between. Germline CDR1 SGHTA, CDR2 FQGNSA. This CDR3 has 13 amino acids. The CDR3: CASSLGGGTEAFF. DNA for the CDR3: TGTGCCAGCAGCTTAGGTGGGGGAACTGAAGCTTTCTTT.

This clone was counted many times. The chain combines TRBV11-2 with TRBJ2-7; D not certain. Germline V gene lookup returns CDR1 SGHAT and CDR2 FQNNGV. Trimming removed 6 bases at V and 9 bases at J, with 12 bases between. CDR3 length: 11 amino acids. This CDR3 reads CASRASLWQYF. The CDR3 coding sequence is TGTGCCAGCAGGGCTAGTTTGTGGCAGTACTTC. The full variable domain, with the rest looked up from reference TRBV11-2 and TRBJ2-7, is EAGVAQSPRYKIIEKRQSVAFWCNPISGHATLYWYQQILGQGPKLLIQFQNNGVVDDSQLPKDRFSAERLKGVDSTLKIQPAKLEDSAVYLCASRASLWQYFGPGTRLTVT.

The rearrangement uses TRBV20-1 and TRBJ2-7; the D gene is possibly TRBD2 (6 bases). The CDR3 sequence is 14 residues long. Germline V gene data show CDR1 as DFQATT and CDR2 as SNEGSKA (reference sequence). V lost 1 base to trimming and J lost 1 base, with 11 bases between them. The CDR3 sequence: CSARVSSASYEQYF. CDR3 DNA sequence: TGCAGTGCTAGAGTATCTAGCGCATCCTACGAGCAGTACTTC.

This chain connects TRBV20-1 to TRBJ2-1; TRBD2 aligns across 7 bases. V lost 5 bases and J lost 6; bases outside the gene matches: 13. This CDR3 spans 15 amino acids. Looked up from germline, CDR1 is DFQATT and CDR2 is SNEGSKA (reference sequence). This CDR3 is CSADPSSGLGNEQFF. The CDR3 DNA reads TGCAGTGCTGACCCAAGTAGCGGACTAGGCAATGAGCAGTTCTTC.

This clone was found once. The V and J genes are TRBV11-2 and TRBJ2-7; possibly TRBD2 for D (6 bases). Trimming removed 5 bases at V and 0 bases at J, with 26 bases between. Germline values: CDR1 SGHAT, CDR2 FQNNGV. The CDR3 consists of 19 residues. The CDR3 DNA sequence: TGTGCCAGCAGCACCATATTACGTGGGACTTCCGTTAGCTCCTACGAGCAGTACTTC. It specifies CASSTILRGTSVSSYEQYF. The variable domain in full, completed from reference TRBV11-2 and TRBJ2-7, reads EAGVAQSPRYKIIEKRQSVAFWCNPISGHATLYWYQQILGQGPKLLIQFQNNGVVDDSQLPKDRFSAERLKGVDSTLKIQPAKLEDSAVYLCASSTILRGTSVSSYEQYFGPGTRLTVT.

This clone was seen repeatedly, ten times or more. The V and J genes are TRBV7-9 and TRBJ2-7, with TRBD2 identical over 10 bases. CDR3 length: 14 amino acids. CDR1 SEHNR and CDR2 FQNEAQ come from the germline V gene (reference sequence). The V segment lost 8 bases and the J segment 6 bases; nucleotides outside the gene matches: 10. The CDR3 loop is CASPPLAGDVEQYF. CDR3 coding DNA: TGTGCCAGCCCCCCCCTAGCGGGAGATGTCGAGCAGTACTTC.

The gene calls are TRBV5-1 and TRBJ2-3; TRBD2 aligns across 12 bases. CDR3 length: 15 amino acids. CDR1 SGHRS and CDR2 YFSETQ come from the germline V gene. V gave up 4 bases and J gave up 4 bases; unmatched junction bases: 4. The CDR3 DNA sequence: TGCGCCAGCAGCCCTAGCGGGAGGGGACCAGATACGCAGTATTTT. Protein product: CASSPSGRGPDTQYF. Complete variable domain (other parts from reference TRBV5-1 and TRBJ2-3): KAGVTQTPRYLIKTRGQQVTLSCSPISGHRSVSWYQQTPGQGLQFLFEYFSETQRNKGNFPGRFSGRQFSNSRSEMNVSTLELGDSALYLCASSPSGRGPDTQYFGPGTRLTVL.

The CDR3 bases are TGTGCCAGCAGCTGGGACGTCGGCAATGAGCAGTTCTTC. Amino acid sequence: CASSWDVGNEQFF. The rearrangement joins TRBV11-3 to TRBJ2-1, with D tentatively TRBD1 or TRBD2 (5 bases each). The CDR3 is made up of 13 amino acids. V shed 4 bases and J shed 6 bases, with 10 bases lying between them. The germline V gene has CDR1 SGHNT and CDR2 YENEEA.

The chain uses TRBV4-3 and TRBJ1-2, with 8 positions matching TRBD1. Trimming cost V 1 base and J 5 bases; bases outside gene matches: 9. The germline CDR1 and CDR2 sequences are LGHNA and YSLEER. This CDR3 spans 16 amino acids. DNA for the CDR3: TGCGCCAGCAGCCAAGCCACAGGGGGACTCTGGTATGGCTACACCTTC. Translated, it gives CASSQATGGLWYGYTF.

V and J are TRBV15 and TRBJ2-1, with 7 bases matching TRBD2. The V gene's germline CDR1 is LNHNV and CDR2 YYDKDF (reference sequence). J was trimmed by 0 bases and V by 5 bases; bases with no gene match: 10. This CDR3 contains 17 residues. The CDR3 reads CATSSKGAGSSYNEQFF. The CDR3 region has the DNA TGTGCCACCAGCTCCAAGGGAGCGGGAAGCTCCTACAATGAGCAGTTCTTC. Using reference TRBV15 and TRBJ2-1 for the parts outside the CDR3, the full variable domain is DAMVIQNPRYQVTQFGKPVTLSCSQTLNHNVMYWYQQKSSQAPKLLFHYYDKDFNNEADTPDNFQSRRPNTSFCFLDIRSPGLGDTAMYLCATSSKGAGSSYNEQFFGPGTRLTVL.

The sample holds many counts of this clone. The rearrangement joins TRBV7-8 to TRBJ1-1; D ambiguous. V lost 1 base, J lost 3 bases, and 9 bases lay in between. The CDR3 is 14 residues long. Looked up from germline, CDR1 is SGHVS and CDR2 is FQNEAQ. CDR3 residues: CASSLVGEYTEAFF. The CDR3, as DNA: TGTGCCAGCAGCTTAGTAGGCGAGTACACTGAAGCTTTCTTT.

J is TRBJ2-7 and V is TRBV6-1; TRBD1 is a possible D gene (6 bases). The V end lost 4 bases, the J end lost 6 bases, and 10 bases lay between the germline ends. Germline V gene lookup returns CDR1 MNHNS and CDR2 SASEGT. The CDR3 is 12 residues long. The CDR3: CASSATGSEQYF. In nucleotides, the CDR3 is TGTGCCAGCAGTGCTACAGGGAGCGAGCAGTACTTC.

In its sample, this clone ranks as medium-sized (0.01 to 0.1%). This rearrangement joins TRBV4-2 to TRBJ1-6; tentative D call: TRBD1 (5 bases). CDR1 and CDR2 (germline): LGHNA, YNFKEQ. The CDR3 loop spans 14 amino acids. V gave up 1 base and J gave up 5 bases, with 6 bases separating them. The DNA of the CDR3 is TGTGCCAGCAGCCAAGGGGGCGATAATTCACCCCTCCACTTT. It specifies CASSQGGDNSPLHF.

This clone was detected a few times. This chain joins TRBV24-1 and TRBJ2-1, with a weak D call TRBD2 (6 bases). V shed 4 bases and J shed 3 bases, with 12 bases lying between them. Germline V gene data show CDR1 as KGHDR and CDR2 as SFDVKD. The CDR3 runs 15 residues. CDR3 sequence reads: CATSDRGFDYNEQFF. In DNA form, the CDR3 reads TGTGCCACCAGTGACCGGGGGTTCGACTACAATGAGCAGTTCTTC.

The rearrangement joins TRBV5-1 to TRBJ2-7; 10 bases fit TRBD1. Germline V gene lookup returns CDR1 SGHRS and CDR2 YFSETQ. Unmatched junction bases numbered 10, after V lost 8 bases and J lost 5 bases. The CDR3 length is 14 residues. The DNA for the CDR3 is TGCGCCAGTGAAACCGGGACAGGGGTAAACGAGCAGTACTTC. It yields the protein CASETGTGVNEQYF.

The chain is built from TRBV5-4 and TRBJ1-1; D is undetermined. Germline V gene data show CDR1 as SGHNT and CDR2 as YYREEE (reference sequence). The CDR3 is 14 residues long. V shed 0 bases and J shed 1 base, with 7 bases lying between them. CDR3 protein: CASSLGAGNTEAFF. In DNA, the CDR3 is TGTGCCAGCAGCTTGGGGGCGGGGAACACTGAAGCTTTCTTT.

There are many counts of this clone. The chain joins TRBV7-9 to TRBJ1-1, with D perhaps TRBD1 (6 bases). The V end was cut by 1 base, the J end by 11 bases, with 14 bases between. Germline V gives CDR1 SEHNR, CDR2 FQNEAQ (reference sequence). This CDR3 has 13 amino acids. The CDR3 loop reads CASSLGGGWRAFF. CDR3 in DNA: TGTGCCAGCAGCTTAGGGGGGGGCTGGAGGGCTTTCTTT.

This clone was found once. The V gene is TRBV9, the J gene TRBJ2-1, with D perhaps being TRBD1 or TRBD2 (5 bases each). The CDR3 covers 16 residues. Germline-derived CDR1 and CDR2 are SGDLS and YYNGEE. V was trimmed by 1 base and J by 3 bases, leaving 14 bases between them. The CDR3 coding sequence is TGTGCCAGCAGCGTAAGTGGGGACGCCGTCTACAATGAGCAGTTCTTC. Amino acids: CASSVSGDAVYNEQFF.

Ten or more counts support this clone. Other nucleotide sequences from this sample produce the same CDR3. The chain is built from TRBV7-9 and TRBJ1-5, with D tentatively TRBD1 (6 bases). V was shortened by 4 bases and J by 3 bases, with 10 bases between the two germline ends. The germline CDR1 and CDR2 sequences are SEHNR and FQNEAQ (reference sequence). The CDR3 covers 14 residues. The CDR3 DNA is TGTGCCAGCAGCTCCACAGGGTCCAATCAGCCCCAGCATTTT. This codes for CASSSTGSNQPQHF.

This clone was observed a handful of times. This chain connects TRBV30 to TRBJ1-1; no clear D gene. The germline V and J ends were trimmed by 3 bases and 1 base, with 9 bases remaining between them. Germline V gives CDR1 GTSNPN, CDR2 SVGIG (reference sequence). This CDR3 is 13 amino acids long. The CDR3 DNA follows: TGTGCCTGGAGGGGAAGTAGGAACACTGAAGCTTTCTTT. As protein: CAWRGSRNTEAFF.

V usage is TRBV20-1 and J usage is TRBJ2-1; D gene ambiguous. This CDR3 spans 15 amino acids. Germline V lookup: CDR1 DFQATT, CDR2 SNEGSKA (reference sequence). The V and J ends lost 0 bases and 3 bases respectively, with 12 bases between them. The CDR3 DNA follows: TGCAGTGCTAGAGATAAAAAGGCCCACTACAATGAGCAGTTCTTC. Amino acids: CSARDKKAHYNEQFF.